This entry lists 11 T cell receptor beta chains sequenced from one sample in a study of shared clonotypes between healthy human individuals. Profiling relied on immunoSEQ multiplex PCR, and the TCRdb table lists in-frame clones only, not all of them. The sample yields 2 million to 3 million clones, roughly 93% seen once. Sequencing was carried out using naive CD4+ T cells from PBMCs. Specified subset: CD45RA+ positively selected. These receptors came from a man between 18 and 35 years old in good health. Some clones in this sample may be carry-over from other donors' samples.

This chain uses TRBV7-2 with TRBJ2-7; the match to TRBD2 covers 13 bases. Germline trimming cut 4 bases from V and 6 bases from J; bases unmatched to any gene: 6. The CDR3 sequence is 15 residues long. CDR1 is SGHTA and CDR2 is FQGNSA in the germline V gene. The CDR3 is CASSSWTSGSPEQYF. The CDR3 bases are TGTGCCAGCAGCTCCTGGACTAGCGGGAGCCCCGAGCAGTACTTC.

The chain is built from TRBV7-6 and TRBJ2-1; the match to TRBD2 covers 8 bases. This CDR3 contains 17 residues. Trimming at V came to 5 bases and at J to 2 bases, leaving 11 bases not matched to a gene. Germline lookup yields CDR1 SGHVS and CDR2 FNYEAQ. DNA of the CDR3: TGTGCCAGCAGCCCCGGACTAGCTCCTTCCCCCTACAATGAGCAGTTCTTC. Translation gives CASSPGLAPSPYNEQFF. The full variable domain, in which reference TRBV7-6 and TRBJ2-1 provide the parts outside the CDR3, is GAGVSQSPRYKVTKRGQDVALRCDPISGHVSLYWYRQALGQGPEFLTYFNYEAQQDKSGLPNDRFSAERPEGSISTLTIQRTEQRDSAMYRCASSPGLAPSPYNEQFFGPGTRLTVL.

Of note for this clone: Additional DNA sequences in this sample encode the identical CDR3. The chain employs TRBV18 and TRBJ1-1; the D is unclear. V dropped 3 bases and J dropped 2 bases, with 7 bases sitting between them. This CDR3 contains 13 residues. The germline V gene has CDR1 KGHSH and CDR2 LQKENI. The CDR3 DNA reads TGTGCCAGCTCACCTCGAGCCAACACTGAAGCTTTCTTT. Protein sequence: CASSPRANTEAFF. Full variable domain (remainder filled in from reference TRBV18 and TRBJ1-1): NAGVMQNPRHLVRRRGQEARLRCSPMKGHSHVYWYRQLPEEGLKFMVYLQKENIIDESGMPKERFSAEFPKEGPSILRIQQVVRGDSAAYFCASSPRANTEAFFGQGTRLTVV.

The V gene is TRBV25-1, the J gene TRBJ2-7; no firm D call. The germline gives CDR1 MGHDK, CDR2 SYGVNS. V was clipped by 0 bases and J by 3 bases, with 9 bases between them. This CDR3 comprises 14 residues. The CDR3 sequence: CASSEYSSLYEQYF. In DNA, the CDR3 is TGTGCCAGCAGTGAATATAGCAGCCTCTACGAGCAGTACTTC.

V usage is TRBV28 and J usage is TRBJ2-1; maybe TRBD2 (6 bases). The germline V gene has CDR1 MDHEN and CDR2 SYDVKM. The CDR3 spans 15 residues. V was clipped by 3 bases and J by 6 bases, with 15 bases between them. The CDR3 DNA sequence: TGTGCCAGCAGTTTTATCGAGACTAGGGGCAATGAGCAGTTCTTC. Translation gives CASSFIETRGNEQFF.

The CDR3 region has the DNA TGCAGCGCCCAGACAGGCGCCTACAATGAGCAGTTCTTC. This gives the protein CSAQTGAYNEQFF. The gene calls are TRBV29-1 and TRBJ2-1; a weak D match, TRBD1 (6 bases). The V gene lost 7 bases and the J gene lost 2 bases, with 12 bases spanning the gap. The CDR3 length is 13 residues. Germline-derived CDR1 and CDR2 are SQVTM and ANQGSEA.

The chain carries TRBV7-2 and TRBJ2-1; D gene ambiguous. The CDR3 contains 14 residues. Germline-derived CDR1 and CDR2 are SGHTA and FQGNSA. V shed 1 base and J shed 6 bases, with 10 bases lying between them. The CDR3 nucleotides read TGTGCCAGCAGCTTAGTGATTGGTGGCAATGAGCAGTTCTTC. This sequence encodes CASSLVIGGNEQFF.

This clone has a single count. This chain uses TRBV11-2 with TRBJ1-4; 11 bases fit TRBD1. J lost 7 bases, V lost 1 base, and 5 bases had no gene match. The germline V gene encodes CDR1 SGHAT and CDR2 FQNNGV. This CDR3 spans 16 amino acids. CDR3 amino acids: CASSLAPGTGGEKLFF. In nucleotides, the CDR3 is TGTGCCAGCAGCTTAGCCCCCGGGACAGGGGGTGAAAAACTGTTTTTT.

This clone was seen a few times. V usage is TRBV28 and J usage is TRBJ1-1, with a possible D match to TRBD1 (6 bases). The CDR3 runs to 14 residues. Germline V gene sequence: CDR1 MDHEN, CDR2 SYDVKM. V dropped 4 bases and J dropped 5 bases, with 14 bases sitting between them. The CDR3 sequence: CASSYSPRGTEAFF. The CDR3 DNA sequence: TGTGCCAGCAGTTACAGTCCAAGGGGGACTGAAGCTTTCTTT.

The J gene is TRBJ1-5, the V gene TRBV6-5; possibly TRBD1 for D (6 bases). The CDR3 is made up of 15 amino acids. Trimming stripped 7 bases from V and 3 bases from J, with 16 bases between. The germline V gene encodes CDR1 MNHEY and CDR2 SVGAGI. CDR3 DNA: TGTGCCAGCAAAATTTCAGGGGTCTCCAATCAGCCCCAGCATTTT. The encoded protein is CASKISGVSNQPQHF.

The chain couples TRBV4-1 to TRBJ2-1, with 8 bases lining up with TRBD2. CDR1 MGHRA and CDR2 YSYEKL come from the germline V gene. V shed 2 bases, J shed 3 bases, and the junction held 15 bases outside the gene matches. The CDR3 is 19 amino acids. CDR3 coding DNA: TGCGCCAGCAGCCAACCCCGGGAGGGGTCTCGGATCTTCTACAATGAGCAGTTCTTC. Amino acid sequence: CASSQPREGSRIFYNEQFF.